Below, 5 T cell receptor beta chains from the same sample are listed, as sequenced in a study of blood T cells in healthy people across ages. The use of a sample-barcoded 5' primer and a J-beta primer mix characterized a second PCR of roughly 6 to 11 cycles. TCRdb reprocessed the 5' RACE reads with MiXCR, giving one entry per CDR3 protein. Among over a million distinct CDR3 sequences, around 59% were seen once, and the ten largest hold roughly 7%. Sequencing used blood. The receptors stem from a young man in good health.

V is TRBV20-1 and J is TRBJ2-5; 11 bases match TRBD2. The J call may not be correct, given that the DNA end is closer to TRBJ2-7. The germline V gene encodes CDR1 DFQATT and CDR2 SNEGSKA (reference sequence). The CDR3 consists of 16 residues. This chain's CDR3 is CSVSQPGLAAKYEQYF. CDR3 sequence (DNA): TGCAGTGTTAGCCAACCGGGACTAGCGGCAAAATACGAGCAGTACTTC.

This clonotype was seen only a few times. The chain combines TRBV5-1 with TRBJ1-1; 9 nucleotides line up with TRBD1. V was pared by 7 bases and J by 4 bases, with 11 bases of the junction left unmatched. The CDR3 covers 15 residues. CDR1 is SGHRS, CDR2 YFSETQ, per germline. The CDR3: CASGDRENSGTEAFF. CDR3 in DNA: TGCGCCAGCGGGGACAGGGAGAACTCAGGCACTGAAGCTTTCTTT.

CDR3 protein: CASSPQGGSHEQYF. CDR3 sequence (DNA): TGTGCCAGCAGTCCCCAGGGAGGGTCCCACGAGCAGTACTTC. The rearrangement joins TRBV12-3 or TRBV12-4 to TRBJ2-4, with 7 bases matching TRBD2. With the DNA end fitting TRBJ2-7 better, the J assignment may be wrong. The CDR3 contains 14 residues.

The V call is TRBV12-3 or TRBV12-4, the J call TRBJ1-5; 11 positions match TRBD1. The CDR3 length is 16 residues. The V and J ends lost 6 bases and 4 bases, in that order; junction bases with no gene match: 8. The CDR3 sequence: CASRTVGQGANQPQHF. The CDR3 coding sequence is TGTGCCAGCAGGACCGTTGGACAGGGGGCGAATCAGCCCCAGCATTTT.

This chain links TRBV14 with TRBJ1-2, with D perhaps TRBD1 (6 bases). Germline V gene sequence: CDR1 SGHDN, CDR2 FVKESK. Trimming pared 6 bases from V and 2 bases from J, leaving 13 bases between. CDR3 size: 14 residues. The CDR3 bases are TGTGCCAGCAGTCACGCACAGGGAAACTATGGCTACACCTTC. This translates into CASSHAQGNYGYTF. The variable domain in full, with the rest retrieved from reference TRBV14 and TRBJ1-2, is EAGVTQFPSHSVIEKGQTVTLRCDPISGHDNLYWYRRVMGKEIKFLLHFVKESKQDESGMPNNRFLAERTGGTYSTLKVQPAELEDSGVYFCASSHAQGNYGYTFGSGTRLTVV.